This TCR beta chain was identified in a study of blood T cell repertoires in COVID-19 (dated by TCRdb to the early 2020s). Broadly, across the study: Collaborator samples came from the United States, Italy and Spain and covered acute and convalescent phases of COVID-19. The samples were drawn from two sources: the first 160 participants of the ongoing ImmuneRACE study, and 1,000 to 1,500 subjects contributed by 6 global collaborators. A freely available public database, intended as a resource for researchers studying the immune response to SARS-CoV-2, is where the repertoires were released. Sample metadata almost always included a de-identified subject ID, COVID-19 status, age in years and sex. The dataset comprised deeply sampled blood TCRbeta repertoires from subjects exposed to, actively infected with, or recovered from COVID-19. The prospective study material was composed of cDNA or gDNA derived from T cells, B-cell-depleted T cells, or PBMCs. Where available, HLA class I and class II types were obtained from metadata supplied by the sample provider rather than from assay-based typing.

TCRbeta CDR3 regions were amplified from genomic DNA by means of the immunoSEQ Assay, a bias-controlled multiplex PCR. The study's own analysis went as follows. The number of nucleated cells in each sample was estimated from the amplification of reference gene primers within the assay. To quantify the absolute abundance of each unique TCRbeta CDR3 rearrangement, sequence reads were collapsed and filtered. For each sample, productive Simpson clonality was calculated as the square root of Simpson's diversity index across productive rearrangements. This is the immuneACCESS table as TCRdb keeps it, with only in-frame sequences that have V and J called. A part of the clones is gone; compared with another copy, unresolved V genes explain less than half, and the rest is unexplained. Clone size and the V and J calls come from that table; the DNA yielded D and trimming. In this sample the table shows some 300,000 clones, around 84% of which occur a single time. The ten largest clones represent 1.3% of the sample.

Whole blood was collected in K2EDTA tubes by collaborating institutions according to the institutions' own protocols. For TCRbeta analysis, collaborators shipped samples as frozen whole blood, isolated PBMCs, or DNA extracted from either of those sample types. The CDR3 runs 15 residues from the cysteine to the phenylalanine. Only CDR3 DNA is held: 45 bases, read in frame from base 1. For CDR1 and CDR2, the germline V gene lists SGHDT and YYEEEE. The trim is 3 bases for V and 2 bases for J, with a gap of 14 bases between the germline ends. Study-level results and caveats: The amount of clinical and demographic metadata varied by source and participant and was provided uncurated.

Comment on this clone: Its antigen remains undetermined. Base qualities are not recorded, but no much larger clone differs from it by a single base.

The TCR was taken from a man aged 70 or older with acute or convalescent COVID-19. The V gene is TRBV5-6 and the J gene is TRBJ2-5; TRBD2 might be the D gene, on 5 matching bases. The specimen was peripheral blood. The CDR3 corresponds to CASSWGTGWQETQYF. The base sequence is TGTGCCAGCAGCTGGGGAACGGGGTGGCAAGAGACCCAGTACTTC.